This TCR beta chain originates from a study of shared clonotypes between healthy human individuals. The germline V and J ends were trimmed by 4 bases and 7 bases, with 20 bases remaining between them. The germline V gene has CDR1 SEHNR and CDR2 FQNEAQ (reference sequence). CDR3 length: 15 amino acids. Terminally differentiated effector memory CD45RA+ cells were left out of the naive CD8 fraction, which was CD45RO-negative and positively selected for CCR7. An approximately 220 ng quantity of DNA, about 30,000 T cell genomes, went into the sorted-subset replicate PCRs. Clones were read by immunoSEQ multiplex PCR, and TCRdb kept only the in-frame ones, dropping some. The sample has some 740,000 clones; 92% are singletons.

The specimen sequenced was naive CD8+ T cells sorted from blood. This TCR was recovered from a man younger than 45 in good health. This sequence joins TRBV7-9 and TRBJ2-7; tentative D call: TRBD1 (5 bases). CDR3 in amino acids: CASSSQAQAILEQYF. The CDR3 DNA sequence: TGTGCCAGCAGCTCCCAGGCACAGGCTATCTTGGAGCAGTACTTC.